The 30 T cell receptor beta chains in this list originate from one sample, sequenced in a study of blood T cell repertoires in COVID-19. Here immunoSEQ multiplex PCR was the method, and the copy in TCRdb shows in-frame clones only, minus some. This sample has some 180,000 clones, with about 76% found just once. The sequenced sample was peripheral blood. Receptors were obtained from a woman aged 45-59 years with active or convalescent COVID-19.

The chain combines TRBV5-4 with TRBJ2-7; 11 positions agree with TRBD2. Per the germline V gene, CDR1 is SGHNT and CDR2 is YYREEE (reference sequence). J was trimmed by 4 bases and V by 4 bases; bases with no gene match: 10. The CDR3 contains 16 residues. The CDR3 loop is CASSQGSSGRKYEQYF. CDR3 in DNA: TGTGCCAGCAGCCAGGGATCTAGCGGGAGGAAGTACGAGCAGTACTTC. The full variable domain, completed using reference TRBV5-4 and TRBJ2-7, is ETGVTQSPTHLIKTRGQQVTLRCSSQSGHNTVSWYQQALGQGPQFIFQYYREEENGRGNFPPRFSGLQFPNYSSELNVNALELDDSALYLCASSQGSSGRKYEQYFGPGTRLTVT.

The chain is built from TRBV2 and TRBJ2-5; weak D call: TRBD2 (6 bases). V was shortened by 6 bases and J by 2 bases, with 13 bases between the two germline ends. Germline V gene data show CDR1 as SNHLY and CDR2 as FYNNEI. The CDR3 totals 14 residues. The DNA of the CDR3 is TGTGCCAGCAGCGAGACTAGATCTCAAGAGACCCAGTACTTC. Protein sequence: CASSETRSQETQYF.

This sequence joins TRBV7-9 and TRBJ2-5, with TRBD1 identical over 8 bases. Germline V lookup: CDR1 SEHNR, CDR2 FQNEAQ (reference sequence). The V segment lost 3 bases and the J segment 2 bases; nucleotides outside the gene matches: 5. The CDR3 runs 15 residues. The DNA of the CDR3 is TGTGCCAGCAGCTTGACAGGGGCAGAGCAAGAGACCCAGTACTTC. Amino acids: CASSLTGAEQETQYF. Full variable domain (outside the CDR3, taken from reference TRBV7-9 and TRBJ2-5): DTGVSQNPRHKITKRGQNVTFRCDPISEHNRLYWYRQTLGQGPEFLTYFQNEAQLEKSRLLSDRFSAERPKGSFSTLEIQRTEQGDSAMYLCASSLTGAEQETQYFGPGTRLLVL.

The genes are TRBV19 and TRBJ2-1; 9 bases align to TRBD1. Germline loops: CDR1 LNHDA, CDR2 SQIVND (reference sequence). Trimming cost V 0 bases and J 8 bases; bases outside gene matches: 5. This CDR3 has 15 residues. CDR3 sequence reads: CASSIEDRGLDEQFF. The DNA for the CDR3 is TGTGCCAGTAGTATAGAGGACAGGGGCCTGGATGAGCAGTTCTTC.

This clone was recorded a few times. The J gene is TRBJ1-2, the V gene TRBV18; 7 bases are shared with TRBD1. This CDR3 is built from 16 residues. Germline V CDR1 and CDR2: KGHSH, LQKENI. V trimming: 5 bases; J trimming: 1 base; junction bases outside the gene matches: 10. The CDR3 protein is CASSRGPAGGNYGYTF. As DNA, the CDR3 is TGTGCCAGCTCAAGGGGGCCCGCGGGAGGTAACTATGGCTACACCTTC.

The chain is built from TRBV5-6 and TRBJ1-2; possibly TRBD1 for D (5 bases). Germline assignment: CDR1 SGHDT and CDR2 YYEEEE. V lost 3 bases and J 8 bases, leaving 20 bases between the germline ends. CDR3 length: 15 residues. CDR3 nucleotides: TGTGCCAGCAGCTCGAGTTGGCCCGGGGGTGAGGGCTACACCTTC. Its protein product is CASSSSWPGGEGYTF.

V is TRBV10-3 and J is TRBJ2-7; no clear D. The ends were cut back, 4 bases at V and 1 base at J, with 17 bases in the middle. CDR3 length: 16 amino acids. The germline gives CDR1 ENHRY, CDR2 SYGVKD. The CDR3 reads CAISVTPALASYEQYF. CDR3 DNA sequence: TGTGCCATCAGTGTGACTCCCGCGTTGGCTTCCTACGAGCAGTACTTC.

The chain joins TRBV3-1 (or the pseudogene TRBV3-2) to TRBJ2-7, with a possible D match to TRBD1 (6 bases). The CDR3 sequence is 14 residues long. CDR1 is LGHDT, CDR2 YNNKEL, per germline (reference sequence). The V end lost 1 base, the J end lost 0 bases, and 7 bases lay between the germline ends. CDR3 in DNA: TGTGCCAGCAGCCAAGGGACAGACTCCTACGAGCAGTACTTC. Translation gives CASSQGTDSYEQYF.

The genes are TRBV10-1 and TRBJ1-6; TRBD1 might be the D (5 bases). The CDR3 sequence is 15 residues long. CDR1 and CDR2 (germline): WNHNN, SYGVQD (reference sequence). V was cut by 9 bases and J by 3 bases, with 15 bases left in between. The CDR3 DNA reads TGCGCCAGGGGATGGGGCGGACGCTATAATTCACCCCTCCACTTT. This gives the protein CARGWGGRYNSPLHF.

The CDR3 DNA is TGTGCCTGGAGCTTAGGAGAAAACATTCAGTACTTC. Its translation is CAWSLGENIQYF. J is TRBJ2-4 and V is TRBV30; D gene unclear. Germline loops: CDR1 GTSNPN, CDR2 SVGIG (reference sequence). The CDR3 contains 12 residues. V dropped 3 bases and J dropped 5 bases, with 8 bases sitting between them. The variable domain in full, completed from reference TRBV30 and TRBJ2-4, reads SQTIHQWPATLVQPVGSPLSLECTVEGTSNPNLYWYRQAAGRGLQLLFYSVGIGQISSEVPQNLSASRPQDRQFILSSKKLLLSDSGFYLCAWSLGENIQYFGAGTRLSVL.

The gene calls are TRBV7-2 and TRBJ2-2, with D tentatively TRBD2 (5 bases). V gave up 0 bases and J gave up 4 bases, with 9 bases separating them. The CDR3 extends over 15 amino acids. CDR1 is SGHTA and CDR2 is FQGNSA in the germline V gene. CDR3 in DNA: TGTGCCAGCAGCTTAGCGGGAGACGGCACCGGGGAGCTGTTTTTT. It translates to CASSLAGDGTGELFF.

A single count supports this clone. The chain uses TRBV24-1 and TRBJ2-1; TRBD2 matches 12 bases. The CDR3 runs to 15 residues. The germline gives CDR1 KGHDR, CDR2 SFDVKD. V shed 6 bases, J shed 5 bases, and the junction held 4 bases outside the gene matches. CDR3 sequence: CATSSTSGGNNEQFF. CDR3 nucleotide sequence: TGTGCCACCAGTTCGACTAGCGGGGGAAACAATGAGCAGTTCTTC.

The V gene is TRBV19, the J gene TRBJ2-7; TRBD2 might be the D (6 bases). The CDR3 covers 15 residues. Trimming left V 2 bases short and J 2 bases short, with 13 bases between. Germline values: CDR1 LNHDA, CDR2 SQIVND (reference sequence). CDR3 DNA sequence: TGTGCCAGTAGTATAAGGGACCCGGGGGCCTACGAGCAGTACTTC. This encodes CASSIRDPGAYEQYF. Full variable domain (outside the CDR3, taken from reference TRBV19 and TRBJ2-7): DGGITQSPKYLFRKEGQNVTLSCEQNLNHDAMYWYRQDPGQGLRLIYYSQIVNDFQKGDIAEGYSVSREKKESFPLTVTSAQKNPTAFYLCASSIRDPGAYEQYFGPGTRLTVT.

This clone was observed a single time. The V and J genes are TRBV28 and TRBJ2-1; 7 bases agree with TRBD2. V trimming: 5 bases; J trimming: 7 bases; junction bases outside the gene matches: 14. CDR3 size: 16 residues. Germline-derived CDR1 and CDR2 are MDHEN and SYDVKM. CDR3 coding DNA: TGTGCCAGCAGTCCTGAAGGCGGGAGTTTCCTGAATGAGCAGTTCTTC. It codes for CASSPEGGSFLNEQFF.

The rearrangement joins TRBV2 to TRBJ1-5; no clear D gene. Germline assignment: CDR1 SNHLY and CDR2 FYNNEI. The CDR3 is 14 residues long. V was cut by 7 bases and J by 0 bases, with 10 bases left in between. The CDR3: CASTGSISNQPQHF. CDR3 in DNA: TGTGCCAGCACGGGATCCATTAGCAATCAGCCCCAGCATTTT.

This clone turned up a few times. The rearrangement links TRBV6-4 to TRBJ2-1, with a possible D match to TRBD2 (5 bases). CDR1 is MRHNA, CDR2 SNTAGT, per germline. Trimming removed 4 bases from V and 9 bases from J, with 13 bases in between. The CDR3 runs to 13 residues. The CDR3 is CASSVTSNGEQFF. CDR3 bases: TGTGCCAGCAGTGTCACTAGTAATGGTGAGCAGTTCTTC.

The gene calls are TRBV7-2 and TRBJ2-2, with 7 positions matching TRBD2. This CDR3 has 15 amino acids. CDR1 is SGHTA and CDR2 is FQGNSA in the germline V gene. The V gene end was trimmed by 0 bases and the J gene end by 15 bases; junction bases not matched to a gene: 13. CDR3 in amino acids: CASSLAGSQAGRVFF. As DNA, the CDR3 is TGTGCCAGCAGCTTAGCAGGGAGCCAGGCGGGGAGGGTGTTTTTT.

This chain joins TRBV15 and TRBJ1-2, with D possibly TRBD1 on 6 matching bases. Trimming stripped 3 bases from V and 1 base from J, with 18 bases between. CDR1 and CDR2 from the germline V gene are LNHNV and YYDKDF (reference sequence). CDR3 length: 17 amino acids. The CDR3 spells CATSRGPDGGLNYGYTF. The CDR3 DNA sequence: TGTGCCACCAGCAGGGGCCCCGACGGGGGGCTTAACTATGGCTACACCTTC.

This clone was recorded at least ten times. The V gene is TRBV4-2, the J gene TRBJ1-4; 9 bases agree with TRBD1. J gave up 4 bases and V 1 base, and 4 bases lay outside the gene matches. The CDR3 sequence is 16 residues long. Germline CDR1 reads LGHNA; CDR2 reads YNFKEQ. This chain's CDR3 is CASSQGGTGFNEKLFF. The CDR3 nucleotides are TGTGCCAGCAGCCAAGGGGGGACAGGGTTTAATGAAAAACTGTTTTTT.

This clone was seen once. The V call is TRBV11-1, the J call TRBJ1-1; possibly TRBD1 for D (5 bases). CDR3 length equals 13 residues. Germline V gene data show CDR1 as SGHAT and CDR2 as FQDESV (reference sequence). Trimming took 5 bases from V and 1 from J, leaving 8 bases between them. The CDR3 loop is CASSLDRNTEAFF. The CDR3 nucleotides are TGTGCCAGCAGCCTAGACAGGAACACTGAAGCTTTCTTT.

This chain uses TRBV6-6 with TRBJ2-1; TRBD2 agrees at 7 bases. The V segment lost 2 bases and the J segment 4 bases; nucleotides outside the gene matches: 8. CDR3 length: 16 residues. CDR1 and CDR2 from the germline V gene are MNHNY and SVGAGI (reference sequence). The CDR3 protein is CASSYPATGGYNEQFF. DNA of the CDR3: TGTGCCAGCAGTTACCCCGCTACCGGGGGGTACAATGAGCAGTTCTTC.

The chain links TRBV7-2 to TRBJ2-5, with 11 bases identical to TRBD2. The J segment lost 5 bases and the V segment lost 1 base, leaving 3 bases of the junction unmatched. The germline V gene encodes CDR1 SGHTA and CDR2 FQGNSA. The CDR3 extends over 15 amino acids. CDR3 in amino acids: CASSLVASGGETQYF. The CDR3 region has the DNA TGTGCCAGCAGCTTAGTGGCTAGCGGGGGGGAGACCCAGTACTTC.

This clone was counted a few times. This chain uses TRBV28 with TRBJ1-4, with TRBD1 matching over 7 bases. V lost 5 bases and J lost 7; bases outside the gene matches: 13. The CDR3 totals 16 residues. CDR1 and CDR2 from the germline V gene are MDHEN and SYDVKM. The CDR3 DNA reads as TGTGCCAGCAGTCGTGGAGGGGGGACAGCCGGTGAAAAACTGTTTTTT. It is translated as CASSRGGGTAGEKLFF.

This chain connects TRBV5-1 to TRBJ2-7; 11 nucleotides match TRBD2. V shed 5 bases, J shed 3 bases, and the junction held 4 bases outside the gene matches. The germline V gene encodes CDR1 SGHRS and CDR2 YFSETQ. This CDR3 region has 14 residues. This chain's CDR3 is CASRAGTSGYEQYF. The DNA of the CDR3 is TGCGCCAGCAGGGCCGGGACTAGCGGCTACGAGCAGTACTTC.

The genes are TRBV7-2 and TRBJ2-5; TRBD2 agrees at 9 bases. The CDR3 sequence is 14 residues long. The germline V gene has CDR1 SGHTA and CDR2 FQGNSA. The ends lost 3 bases at V and 2 bases at J; junction bases unmatched: 1. CDR3 sequence reads: CASSFAGGQETQYF. CDR3 DNA: TGTGCCAGCAGCTTCGCGGGGGGGCAAGAGACCCAGTACTTC.

The rearrangement joins TRBV30 to TRBJ1-2; 9 bases agree with TRBD1. The J segment lost 7 bases and the V segment lost 2 bases, leaving 2 bases of the junction unmatched. This CDR3 spans 12 amino acids. Germline CDR1 is GTSNPN and CDR2 is SVGIG (reference sequence). The CDR3 region has the DNA TGTGCCTGGAGTACGGACAGGGGTGGCTACACCTTC. Its translation: CAWSTDRGGYTF.

This clone was recorded once. The chain is built from TRBV6-2 or TRBV6-3 and TRBJ1-3, with no clear D. The CDR3 length is 15 residues. V was trimmed by 2 bases and J by 0 bases, leaving 8 bases between them. Per germline, CDR1 MNHEY and CDR2 SVGEGT. Written as DNA, the CDR3 is TGTGCCAGCAGTTACCAACGAGGCTCTGGAAACACCATATATTTT. The encoded protein is CASSYQRGSGNTIYF.

The V and J genes are TRBV7-6 and TRBJ2-7; D might be TRBD1 (6 bases). From germline, CDR1 is SGHVS and CDR2 FNYEAQ. There are 14 residues in the CDR3. The V end lost 5 bases, the J end lost 6 bases, and 17 bases lay between the germline ends. CDR3 bases: TGTGCCAGCAGCGGTGGGACACTGAAGGGCGAGCAGTACTTC. Residues: CASSGGTLKGEQYF.

The chain joins TRBV19 to TRBJ1-2; 8 nucleotides align to TRBD1. The CDR3 is made up of 15 amino acids. V gave up 5 bases and J gave up 1 base; unmatched junction bases: 6. Looked up from germline, CDR1 is LNHDA and CDR2 is SQIVND (reference sequence). CDR3 amino acids: CASSQVQGVNYGYTF. In DNA, the CDR3 is TGTGCCAGTAGTCAGGTACAGGGGGTTAACTATGGCTACACCTTC.

This clone was seen once. The chain carries TRBV19 and TRBJ1-2; the match to TRBD1 covers 9 bases. The V gene end was trimmed by 7 bases and the J gene end by 3 bases; junction bases not matched to a gene: 3. The CDR3 length is 13 residues. Germline CDR1 is LNHDA and CDR2 is SQIVND (reference sequence). The CDR3 sequence is CASKRDRDYGYTF. The CDR3, as DNA: TGTGCCAGTAAAAGGGACAGGGACTATGGCTACACCTTC.